The entry that follows covers one T cell receptor beta chain sequence. This clonotype was seen at least ten times. What antigen it recognizes has not been identified. Base quality data are lacking; no much larger clone is found one base away. This record comes from a study of T-cell reconstitution after alpha-beta-depleted transplantation in children (dated by TCRdb to about 2016). In terms of the full investigation: Using TCR repertoire profiling, the study quantitatively followed how T-cell immune reconstitution unfolded in children after TCRalphabeta/CD19-depleted allogeneic hematopoietic cell transplantation. Overall results and qualifications from the work: The high TCRbeta diversity at day 60 in some patients was ascribed to recipient T cells and intrathymic progenitors that had survived conditioning. The apparently early alphabetaT-cell count recovery about two months after transplant was reportedly dependent on only several hundred rapidly expanded clones derived from non-depleted graft cells. The frequencies of hyperexpanded clones fell over the following months, and after one year, T-cell counts and TCRbeta diversity were mostly attributed to newly produced T cells.

Library generation was performed with PCR. The run used an Illumina HiSeq 2500. TCR library preparation used molecular barcoding, with unique molecular identifiers applied to normalize quantification of the TCRbeta repertoire. The public reads were run again by TCRdb, first through fastp at Q25 and then through MiXCR, and only productive beta chains were kept. Every entry covers one CDR3 protein and lists the most common genes and DNA from its rows. A total of about 440,000 distinct CDR3 sequences appear in this sample, approximately 41% of them only once. Together, the top ten hold under 30% of the sample. What the treatment or condition label conveys for this sample: allogeneic hematopoietic cell transplantation with graft depleted of TCRalphabeta T cells and CD19 B cells. The children who served as transplant recipients had been given grafts of TCRalphabeta/CD19-depleted allogeneic hematopoietic cells.

Trimming leaves V shorter by 6 bases and J shorter by 7 bases, with the junction holding 15 bases beyond the gene matches. Measured from the cysteine to the phenylalanine, the CDR3 is 18 residues long. Here the CDR3 DNA is all that survives: 54 bases in frame from base 1. The germline V gene (reference sequence) sets CDR1 to SGHAT and CDR2 to FQDESV. The sequencing used PBMCs, collected before TCRalphabeta/CD19-depleted stem cell transplant. The sequence is built from TRBV11-1 and TRBJ2-2, and 12 bases in between align with TRBD2. This sequence originates from a girl aged 2 to 9 with aplastic anemia, due to receive a stem cell transplant. The DNA sequence is TGTGCCAGCAGAGAAACTAGCGGGAGGCCATTATTTGGCGGGGAGCTGTTTTTT. It is translated as CASRETSGRPLFGGELFF.